These 3 T cell receptor beta chains share one sample of origin, sequenced in a study of T cells after yellow fever vaccination. Each CDR3 protein gets one entry after TCRdb re-called the 5' RACE reads with MiXCR. Of over 300,000 distinct CDR3 sequences listed, 6.8% are singletons. The sample consisted of PBMCs, taken about 49 days after the first yellow fever vaccination. The receptors were sampled from a man aged 18 to 30 who received the YFV17D yellow fever vaccine.

The chain is built from TRBV7-3 and TRBJ2-3; perhaps D is TRBD1 or TRBD2 (5 bases each). Per germline, CDR1 SGHTA and CDR2 FQGTGA. V dropped 0 bases and J dropped 8 bases, with 9 bases sitting between them. The CDR3 is 13 amino acids. The CDR3 protein is CASSLTGTGTQYF. The CDR3 DNA is TGTGCCAGCAGCTTAACGGGGACGGGTACGCAGTATTTT.

This clonotype was picked up many times. The rearrangement links TRBV6-1 to TRBJ2-2; D might be TRBD1 (6 bases). Deletions cut 5 bases from V and 1 base from J, with 14 bases between. The CDR3 consists of 16 residues. CDR1 and CDR2 from the germline V gene are MNHNS and SASEGT. The CDR3 loop reads CASSQHRAQNTGELFF. The CDR3 DNA reads TGTGCCAGCAGTCAACACAGGGCCCAGAACACCGGGGAGCTGTTTTTT.

The V gene is TRBV5-6, the J gene TRBJ2-7, with TRBD1 identical over 8 bases. V trimming: 0 bases; J trimming: 2 bases; junction bases outside the gene matches: 7. Germline loops: CDR1 SGHDT, CDR2 YYEEEE. CDR3 size: 16 residues. CDR3 sequence (DNA): TGTGCCAGCAGCTTGGGAGTCCGGGACAGGCCCTACGAGCAGTACTTC. Protein sequence: CASSLGVRDRPYEQYF.